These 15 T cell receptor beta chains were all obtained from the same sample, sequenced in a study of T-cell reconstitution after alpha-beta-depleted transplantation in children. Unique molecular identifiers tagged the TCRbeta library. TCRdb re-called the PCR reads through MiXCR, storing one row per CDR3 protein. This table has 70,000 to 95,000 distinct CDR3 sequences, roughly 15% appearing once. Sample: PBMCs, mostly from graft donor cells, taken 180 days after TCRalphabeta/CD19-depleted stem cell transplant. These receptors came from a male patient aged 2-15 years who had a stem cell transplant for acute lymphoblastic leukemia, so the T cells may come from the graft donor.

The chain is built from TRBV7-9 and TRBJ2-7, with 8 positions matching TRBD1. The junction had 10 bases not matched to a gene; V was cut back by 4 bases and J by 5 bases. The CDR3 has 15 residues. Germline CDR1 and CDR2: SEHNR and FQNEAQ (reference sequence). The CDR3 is CASSSPWTGTHEQYF. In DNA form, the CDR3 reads TGTGCCAGCAGCTCCCCTTGGACAGGGACTCACGAGCAGTACTTC.

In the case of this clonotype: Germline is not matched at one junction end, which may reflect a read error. In nucleotides, the CDR3 is TGTGCCAGCCGGACGGCTGGAGGGGAAGCTCTCTTC. This codes for CASRTAGGEALF. The chain uses TRBV6-6 and TRBJ1-1; TRBD1 is a possible D gene (5 bases). CDR1 and CDR2 (germline): MNHNY, SVGAGI (reference sequence). This CDR3 is 12 amino acids long.

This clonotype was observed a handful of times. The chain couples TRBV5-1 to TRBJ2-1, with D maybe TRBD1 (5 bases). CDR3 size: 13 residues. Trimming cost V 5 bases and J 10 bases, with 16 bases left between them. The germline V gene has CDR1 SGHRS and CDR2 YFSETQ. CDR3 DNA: TGCGCCAGCAGAGACAGTTTACAACGGGAGCAGTTCTTC. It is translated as CASRDSLQREQFF.

The CDR3 spells CASSQGGGEEQYF. The CDR3 coding sequence is TGTGCCAGCAGCCAAGGGGGGGGAGAGGAGCAGTACTTC. The chain has TRBV4-2 and TRBJ2-7, with 7 positions matching TRBD2. The V segment lost 1 base and the J segment 7 bases; nucleotides outside the gene matches: 4. Germline V gene data show CDR1 as LGHNA and CDR2 as YNFKEQ. CDR3 length: 13 residues.

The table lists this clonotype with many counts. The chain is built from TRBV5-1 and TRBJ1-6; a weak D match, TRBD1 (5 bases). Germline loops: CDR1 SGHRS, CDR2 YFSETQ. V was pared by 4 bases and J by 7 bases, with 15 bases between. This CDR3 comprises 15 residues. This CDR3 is CASSLEGWGNSPLHF. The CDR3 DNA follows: TGCGCCAGCAGCCTCGAGGGGTGGGGGAATTCACCCCTCCACTTT.

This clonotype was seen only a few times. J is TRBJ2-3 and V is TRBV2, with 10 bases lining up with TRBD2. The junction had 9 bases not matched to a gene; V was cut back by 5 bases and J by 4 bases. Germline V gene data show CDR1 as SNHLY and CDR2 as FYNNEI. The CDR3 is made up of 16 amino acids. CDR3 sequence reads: CASSSIAGGASDTQYF. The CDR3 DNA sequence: TGTGCCAGCAGTTCTATAGCGGGGGGCGCCTCAGATACGCAGTATTTT.

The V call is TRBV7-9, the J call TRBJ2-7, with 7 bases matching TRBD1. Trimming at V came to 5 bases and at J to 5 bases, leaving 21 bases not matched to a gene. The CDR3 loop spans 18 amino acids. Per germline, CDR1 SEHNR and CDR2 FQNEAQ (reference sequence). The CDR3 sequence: CASSPRRDSLGRVHEQYF. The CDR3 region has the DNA TGTGCCAGCAGCCCTCGCCGGGACAGCCTTGGAAGGGTCCACGAGCAGTACTTC.

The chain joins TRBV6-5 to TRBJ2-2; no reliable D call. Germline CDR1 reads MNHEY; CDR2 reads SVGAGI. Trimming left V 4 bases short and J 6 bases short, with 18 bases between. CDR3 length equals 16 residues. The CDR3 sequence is CASSSLWQPTAGELFF. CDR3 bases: TGTGCCAGCAGTTCCCTCTGGCAGCCGACCGCCGGGGAGCTGTTTTTT.

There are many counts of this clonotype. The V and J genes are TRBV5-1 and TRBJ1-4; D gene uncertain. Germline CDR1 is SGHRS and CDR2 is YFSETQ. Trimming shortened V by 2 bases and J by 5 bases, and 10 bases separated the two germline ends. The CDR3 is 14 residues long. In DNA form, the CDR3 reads TGCGCCAGCAGCTTACAGAAACGGAATGAAAAACTGTTTTTT. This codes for CASSLQKRNEKLFF. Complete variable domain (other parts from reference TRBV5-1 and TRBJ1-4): KAGVTQTPRYLIKTRGQQVTLSCSPISGHRSVSWYQQTPGQGLQFLFEYFSETQRNKGNFPGRFSGRQFSNSRSEMNVSTLELGDSALYLCASSLQKRNEKLFFGSGTQLSVL.

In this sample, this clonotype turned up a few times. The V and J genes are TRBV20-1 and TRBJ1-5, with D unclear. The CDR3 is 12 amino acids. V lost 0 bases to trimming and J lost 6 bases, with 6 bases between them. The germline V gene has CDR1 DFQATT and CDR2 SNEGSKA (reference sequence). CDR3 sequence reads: CSARDQSQPQHF. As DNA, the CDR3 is TGCAGTGCTAGAGATCAGAGTCAGCCCCAGCATTTT.

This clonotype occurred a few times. As DNA, the CDR3 is TGTGCCAGCAGCTTAGACCAATCCTACGAGCAGTACTTC. Translated, it gives CASSLDQSYEQYF. J is TRBJ2-7 and V is TRBV7-2; no firm D call. The CDR3 extends over 13 amino acids. Germline V CDR1 and CDR2: SGHTA, FQGNSA. V lost 1 base and J 1 base, leaving 5 bases between the germline ends.

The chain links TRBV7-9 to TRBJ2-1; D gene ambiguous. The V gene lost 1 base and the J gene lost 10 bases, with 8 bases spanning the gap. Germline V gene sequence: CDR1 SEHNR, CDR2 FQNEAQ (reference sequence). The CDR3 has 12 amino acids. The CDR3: CASSLVGGEQFF. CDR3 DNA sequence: TGTGCCAGCAGCTTAGTCGGTGGGGAGCAGTTCTTC. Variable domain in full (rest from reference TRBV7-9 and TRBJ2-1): DTGVSQNPRHKITKRGQNVTFRCDPISEHNRLYWYRQTLGQGPEFLTYFQNEAQLEKSRLLSDRFSAERPKGSFSTLEIQRTEQGDSAMYLCASSLVGGEQFFGPGTRLTVL.

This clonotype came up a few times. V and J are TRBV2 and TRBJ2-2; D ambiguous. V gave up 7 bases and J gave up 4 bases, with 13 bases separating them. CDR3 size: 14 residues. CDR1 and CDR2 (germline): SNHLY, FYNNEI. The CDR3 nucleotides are TGTGCCAGCACTTATACCGGTAGCACCGGGGAGCTGTTTTTT. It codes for CASTYTGSTGELFF.

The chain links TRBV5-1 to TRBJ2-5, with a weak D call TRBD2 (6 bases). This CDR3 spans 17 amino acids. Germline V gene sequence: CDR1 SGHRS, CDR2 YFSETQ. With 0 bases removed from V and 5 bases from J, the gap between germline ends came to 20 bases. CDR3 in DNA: TGCGCCAGCAGCTTGGAGGGGAGACTAGGTTCTTGGGAGACCCAGTACTTC. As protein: CASSLEGRLGSWETQYF.

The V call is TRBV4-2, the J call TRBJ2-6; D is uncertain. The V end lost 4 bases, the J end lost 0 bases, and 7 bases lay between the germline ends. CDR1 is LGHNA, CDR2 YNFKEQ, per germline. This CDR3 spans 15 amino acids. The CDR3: CASSLSGSGANVLTF. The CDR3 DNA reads TGTGCCAGCAGCCTCTCCGGCTCTGGGGCCAACGTCCTGACTTTC.